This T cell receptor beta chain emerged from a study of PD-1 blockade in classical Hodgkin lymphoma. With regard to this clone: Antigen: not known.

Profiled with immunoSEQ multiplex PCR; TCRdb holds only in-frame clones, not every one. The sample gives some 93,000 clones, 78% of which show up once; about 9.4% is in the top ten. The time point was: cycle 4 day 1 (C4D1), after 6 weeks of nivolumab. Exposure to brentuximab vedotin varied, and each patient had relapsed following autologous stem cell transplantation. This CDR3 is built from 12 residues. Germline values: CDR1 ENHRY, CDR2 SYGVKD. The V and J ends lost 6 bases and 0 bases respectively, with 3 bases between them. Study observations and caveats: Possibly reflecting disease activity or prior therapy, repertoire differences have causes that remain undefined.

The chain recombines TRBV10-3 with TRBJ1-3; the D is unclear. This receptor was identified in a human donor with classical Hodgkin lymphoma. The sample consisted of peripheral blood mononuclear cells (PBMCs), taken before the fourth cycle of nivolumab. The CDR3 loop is CAIRSSGNTIYF. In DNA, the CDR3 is TGTGCCATCAGAAGCTCTGGAAACACCATATATTTT.